This passage covers 32 T cell receptor beta chains from one sample sequenced in a study of breast tumors, draining lymph nodes, adjacent tissues (dated by TCRdb to the mid-2010s). Lymph node samples came from the axillary draining lymph nodes of breast cancer patients. Library creation used multiplex PCR. Instrument used: Illumina HiSeq 2000. In TCRdb, the public reads were trimmed at Q25 with fastp and aligned with MiXCR, with productive beta chains retained. All rows with the same CDR3 protein become a single entry with the most common DNA and genes. Within this sample are about 89,000 distinct CDR3 sequences, with roughly 28% of them counted one time only. Roughly 7.3% of the sample comes from the top ten. The sequencing input was axillary lymph node tissue. These receptors were obtained from a female donor with breast cancer. Some clones in this sample may be carry-over from other donors' samples.

The chain employs TRBV12-3 or TRBV12-4 and TRBJ1-6; 9 bases are a match to TRBD1. This CDR3 has 19 residues. V was clipped by 8 bases and J by 10 bases; unmatched bases: 24. The CDR3 DNA follows: TGTGCCAGCTTGATCCCCACCGACTGGCCGGGACAGGGTGGCTCACCCCTCCACTTT. This sequence encodes CASLIPTDWPGQGGSPLHF.

Ten or more counts support this clonotype. The rearrangement joins TRBV11-3 to TRBJ2-7; D perhaps matches TRBD1 (6 bases). The CDR3 is 15 residues long. The V gene lost 1 base and the J gene lost 0 bases, with 10 bases spanning the gap. The germline V gene has CDR1 SGHNT and CDR2 YENEEA. The CDR3 DNA reads TGTGCCAGCAGCTTAGCAGGGGAGAGCTCCTACGAGCAGTACTTC. It codes for CASSLAGESSYEQYF.

Many counts were recorded for this clonotype. The rearrangement links TRBV7-6 to TRBJ2-2, with D perhaps assigned TRBD1 or TRBD2 (5 bases each). Germline CDR1 SGHVS, CDR2 FNYEAQ. There are 15 residues in the CDR3. The V gene lost 3 bases and the J gene lost 0 bases, with 8 bases spanning the gap. The CDR3 protein is CASSFGTANTGELFF. CDR3 in DNA: TGTGCCAGCAGCTTTGGGACCGCGAACACCGGGGAGCTGTTTTTT.

About this clonotype itself: A much larger clone differs by one base, so this may be a read error. The DNA of the CDR3 is TGTCCCAGCAGCCACAATCCCCGCGGGGAGCTGTTTTTT. Amino acid sequence: CPSSHNPRGELFF. The chain employs TRBV3-1 and TRBJ2-2; D gene uncertain. CDR3 length: 13 residues. Per germline, CDR1 LGHDT and CDR2 YNNKEL (reference sequence).

This chain uses TRBV7-2 with TRBJ2-5, with 8 bases identical to TRBD2. The J segment lost 9 bases and the V segment lost 1 base, leaving 13 bases of the junction unmatched. The CDR3 is 16 amino acids. The germline V gene has CDR1 SGHTA and CDR2 FQGNSA. CDR3 protein: CASSLGGYGGVQPQYF. CDR3 bases: TGTGCCAGCAGCTTAGGGGGTTACGGGGGGGTTCAGCCCCAGTACTTC.

The rearrangement uses TRBV3-1 and TRBJ2-4; 9 nucleotides line up with TRBD1. There are 13 residues in the CDR3. Germline values: CDR1 LGHDT, CDR2 YNNKEL (reference sequence). V was pared by 4 bases and J by 8 bases, with 3 bases of the junction left unmatched. This CDR3 is CASSLGQGHIQYF. As DNA, the CDR3 is TGTGCCAGCAGCCTGGGACAGGGACACATTCAGTACTTC.

This clonotype was detected ten times or more. The J gene is TRBJ1-2, the V gene TRBV4-2; D is undetermined. Trimming shortened V by 0 bases and J by 4 bases, and 9 bases separated the two germline ends. This CDR3 spans 14 amino acids. Germline V gene sequence: CDR1 LGHNA, CDR2 YNFKEQ. In DNA, the CDR3 is TGTGCCAGCAGCCAAGACTTGACTCCCTATGGCTACACCTTC. It is translated as CASSQDLTPYGYTF.

This clonotype came up many times. The chain uses TRBV5-1 and TRBJ2-7, with 7 positions matching TRBD1. V shed 0 bases, J shed 0 bases, and the junction held 3 bases outside the gene matches. The CDR3 covers 15 residues. In germline, CDR1 is SGHRS, CDR2 YFSETQ. The CDR3 DNA sequence: TGCGCCAGCAGCTTGGGACAGGGTTTCTCCTACGAGCAGTACTTC. Its translation is CASSLGQGFSYEQYF.

This clonotype appeared many times. The V gene is TRBV30, the J gene TRBJ2-2; possibly TRBD1 or TRBD2 for D (7 bases each). The CDR3 sequence is 14 residues long. The germline gives CDR1 GTSNPN, CDR2 SVGIG (reference sequence). Deletions cut 4 bases from V and 6 bases from J, with 15 bases between. CDR3 protein: CAWTVRGGPGELFF. The CDR3 nucleotides are TGTGCCTGGACTGTCAGGGGGGGTCCCGGGGAGCTGTTTTTT.

This clonotype was seen repeatedly, ten times or more. V usage is TRBV29-1 and J usage is TRBJ1-1; perhaps TRBD1 as D (6 bases). Trimming pared 5 bases from V and 5 bases from J, leaving 6 bases between. The CDR3 loop spans 10 amino acids. Germline assignment: CDR1 SQVTM and CDR2 ANQGSEA. CDR3 protein: CSVRGTEAFF. For the CDR3, the DNA is TGCAGCGTTAGGGGGACTGAAGCTTTCTTT.

J is TRBJ1-2 and V is TRBV29-1; D may be TRBD1 (5 bases). V was clipped by 3 bases and J by 4 bases, with 12 bases between them. This CDR3 is 13 amino acids long. The germline V gene has CDR1 SQVTM and CDR2 ANQGSEA. As DNA, the CDR3 is TGCAGCGTTGAGCAGGGAGGAGGCTATGGCTACACCTTC. Amino acids: CSVEQGGGYGYTF.

To note about this clonotype: At one boundary the junction diverges from the germline segment, which might be a read error. The rearrangement links TRBV10-2 to TRBJ1-2; 9 bases are a match to TRBD1. The length of the CDR3 is 15 residues. Germline lookup yields CDR1 WSHSY and CDR2 SAAADI. CDR3 sequence (DNA): TGCGCCAGCAGAATGGGACAGGGCGCTAACTATGGCTGCACCTTC. As protein: CASRMGQGANYGCTF.

At least ten counts were recorded for this clonotype. This sequence joins TRBV20-1 and TRBJ2-2; 7 bases map to TRBD1. The CDR3 contains 15 residues. Germline CDR1 and CDR2: DFQATT and SNEGSKA (reference sequence). The trim removed 3 bases at V and 4 bases at J, leaving 8 bases unmatched. The chain's CDR3 is CSARDRFTGTGELFF. The DNA of the CDR3 is TGCAGTGCTAGGGACAGGTTTACAGGCACCGGGGAGCTGTTTTTT.

This chain joins TRBV12-5 and TRBJ2-3, with TRBD2 matching 11 bases. Germline CDR1 LGHNT, CDR2 FRNRAP. V was clipped by 1 base and J by 0 bases; unmatched bases: 0. The CDR3 length is 16 residues. CDR3 DNA: TGTGCTAGTGGTTTGGGGACTAGCGGGAGCACAGATACGCAGTATTTT. This codes for CASGLGTSGSTDTQYF.

At least ten counts were recorded for this clonotype. This chain's CDR3 is CASRHLRSGRGLSRYNEQFF. The CDR3 coding sequence is TGTGCCAGCCGCCACCTCCGTAGCGGGAGAGGTTTGTCTCGCTACAATGAGCAGTTCTTC. V and J are TRBV11-2 and TRBJ2-1; 9 nucleotides line up with TRBD2. This CDR3 is 20 amino acids long. The V segment lost 8 bases and the J segment 3 bases; nucleotides outside the gene matches: 23. Germline values: CDR1 SGHAT, CDR2 FQNNGV.

This clonotype was counted at least ten times. The genes are TRBV11-3 and TRBJ2-5; maybe TRBD1 (6 bases). This CDR3 has 15 amino acids. Germline CDR1 SGHNT, CDR2 YENEEA. Deletions cut 5 bases from V and 3 bases from J, with 16 bases between. CDR3: CASSPGQFVEETQYF. The CDR3 nucleotides read TGTGCCAGCAGCCCAGGACAGTTTGTGGAAGAGACCCAGTACTTC.

Comments on this clonotype: A much larger clone differs by one base, so this may be a read error. This chain uses TRBV6-2 or TRBV6-3 with TRBJ2-2; D uncertain. The germline V gene has CDR1 MNHEY and CDR2 SVGEGT. V lost 2 bases to trimming and J lost 2 bases, with 12 bases between them. The CDR3 loop spans 16 amino acids. CDR3 coding DNA: TGTGCCAGCAGTTACCGGTTCGCAATAAACACCGGGGAGCTGTTTTTT. Protein: CASSYRFAINTGELFF.

This clonotype was seen ten or more times. This chain uses TRBV19 with TRBJ1-2; D is undetermined. Between the trimmed V and J ends, which lost 6 bases and 9 bases, there was a span of 17 bases. The germline CDR1 and CDR2 sequences are LNHDA and SQIVND (reference sequence). The CDR3 length is 13 residues. The CDR3 sequence is CASSPMTATSYTF. In DNA form, the CDR3 reads TGTGCCAGTAGCCCAATGACCGCCACTAGCTACACCTTC.

This clonotype was counted many times. This chain joins TRBV28 and TRBJ1-6; no reliable D call. CDR3 length equals 15 residues. The V and J ends lost 5 bases and 7 bases respectively, with 15 bases between them. Germline V gene lookup returns CDR1 MDHEN and CDR2 SYDVKM. CDR3 residues: CASSPRVRQNSPLHF. Written as DNA, the CDR3 is TGTGCCAGCAGTCCCCGGGTCCGGCAAAATTCACCCCTCCACTTT.

This clonotype was picked up many times. This chain connects TRBV6-1 to TRBJ1-2; D unresolved. The CDR3 has 12 amino acids. Germline V CDR1 and CDR2: MNHNS, SASEGT. V was cut by 3 bases and J by 8 bases, with 10 bases left in between. CDR3 residues: CASSDLGVGYTF. The DNA for the CDR3 is TGTGCCAGCAGTGATTTAGGTGTAGGCTACACCTTC.

The chain recombines TRBV20-1 with TRBJ1-6, with 9 bases identical to TRBD1. The V and J ends lost 5 bases and 7 bases, in that order; junction bases with no gene match: 6. CDR1 is DFQATT, CDR2 SNEGSKA, per germline (reference sequence). This CDR3 region has 14 residues. CDR3 region: CSASTGTGNSPLHF. The CDR3 DNA follows: TGCAGTGCTTCCACCGGGACAGGGAATTCACCCCTCCACTTT.

The chain uses TRBV6-2 or TRBV6-3 and TRBJ2-2; D may be TRBD2 (6 bases). The CDR3 sequence is 16 residues long. Germline values: CDR1 MNHEY, CDR2 SVGEGT. CDR3 sequence: CTSCIRGGLVTGELFF. CDR3 nucleotides: TGTACCTCCTGTATTCGAGGAGGGCTGGTCACCGGGGAGCTGTTTTTT.

This clonotype was seen many times. The V and J genes are TRBV7-2 and TRBJ2-7; no definite D call. With 5 bases removed from V and 0 bases from J, the gap between germline ends came to 14 bases. Germline V gene sequence: CDR1 SGHTA, CDR2 FQGNSA. The CDR3 is 15 amino acids. CDR3 in amino acids: CASSPDGVSSYEQYF. As DNA, the CDR3 is TGTGCCAGCAGCCCAGACGGCGTCAGCTCCTACGAGCAGTACTTC.

This clonotype was seen just once. A junction end diverges from the germline sequence, so it may reflect a read error. V gene TRBV12-3 or TRBV12-4 combines with J gene TRBJ1-3; D is ambiguous. The CDR3 length is 14 residues. The chain's CDR3 is CTSSFSVSGNTIYF. CDR3 bases: TGTACCAGCAGTTTCTCCGTCTCTGGAAACACCATATATTTT.

This clonotype was counted at least ten times. CDR3 amino acids: CSATGTGGNQPQHF. The CDR3 region has the DNA TGCAGTGCTACCGGGACAGGGGGCAATCAGCCCCAGCATTTT. V is TRBV20-1 and J is TRBJ1-5; 10 bases map to TRBD1. Germline trimming cut 4 bases from V and 2 bases from J; bases unmatched to any gene: 2. This CDR3 region has 14 residues. CDR1 DFQATT and CDR2 SNEGSKA come from the germline V gene (reference sequence).

In regard to this clonotype: Its ends do not fully match the called genes, so a read error is possible. The chain links TRBV7-9 to TRBJ1-1; D is perhaps TRBD1 (5 bases). CDR3 length equals 16 residues. Germline CDR1 reads SEHNR; CDR2 reads FQNEAQ (reference sequence). CDR3 DNA sequence: TGTGTCAGCAGCCTAAGCGTCGACAGCCCGAACACTGAAGCTTTCTTT. Its protein is CVSSLSVDSPNTEAFF.

This clonotype was recorded once. The CDR3 coding sequence is TGTGCCAGCAGCCAAGGGCCCGGGGGAGCGGGAGGGTACAATGAGCAGTCCTTC. It translates to CASSQGPGGAGGYNEQSF. The V and J genes are TRBV3-2 and TRBJ2-1; the DNA was not used to check the table's D call, TRBD2. TRBV3-2 is flagged as a pseudogene. CDR3 length: 18 amino acids.

The chain recombines TRBV13 with TRBJ2-3; 11 bases map to TRBD1. J lost 5 bases, V lost 3 bases, and 7 bases had no gene match. Per the germline V gene, CDR1 is PRHDT and CDR2 is FYEKMQ (reference sequence). The CDR3 totals 16 residues. CDR3 nucleotide sequence: TGTGCCAGCAGCTTCCCGGGGACAGGGGGAGTAGATACGCAGTATTTT. Amino acid sequence: CASSFPGTGGVDTQYF.

This clonotype was picked up many times. This chain links TRBV5-1 with TRBJ2-1, with a weak D call TRBD2 (5 bases). The CDR3 has 15 amino acids. Germline-derived CDR1 and CDR2 are SGHRS and YFSETQ. V shed 1 base and J shed 3 bases, with 11 bases lying between them. In DNA, the CDR3 is TGCGCCAGCAGCTTGTTCAGCGGACTCTACAATGAGCAGTTCTTC. Protein: CASSLFSGLYNEQFF. The full variable domain, with the rest looked up from reference TRBV5-1 and TRBJ2-1, is KAGVTQTPRYLIKTRGQQVTLSCSPISGHRSVSWYQQTPGQGLQFLFEYFSETQRNKGNFPGRFSGRQFSNSRSEMNVSTLELGDSALYLCASSLFSGLYNEQFFGPGTRLTVL.

This clonotype appeared many times. The V and J genes are TRBV28 and TRBJ1-2; 8 positions agree with TRBD1. This CDR3 spans 14 amino acids. Germline V CDR1 and CDR2: MDHEN, SYDVKM. The junction had 5 bases not matched to a gene; V was cut back by 1 base and J by 7 bases. The chain's CDR3 is CASSLSGQVGGYTF. The CDR3 coding sequence is TGTGCCAGCAGTTTATCGGGACAGGTTGGTGGCTACACCTTC.

This clonotype was counted at least ten times. The gene calls are TRBV20-1 and TRBJ2-7, with 9 bases that match TRBD2. Germline V gives CDR1 DFQATT, CDR2 SNEGSKA (reference sequence). V lost 6 bases and J lost 6; bases outside the gene matches: 9. The CDR3 has 13 residues. CDR3 sequence reads: CSADKSGRSEQYF. In DNA form, the CDR3 reads TGCAGTGCGGATAAGAGCGGGAGGAGCGAGCAGTACTTC.

The sample holds many counts of this clonotype. DNA for the CDR3: TGTGCCAGCTCACCACGGGATAGCGGTTACACCGGGGAGCTGTTTTTT. Its protein is CASSPRDSGYTGELFF. The chain carries TRBV18 and TRBJ2-2; maybe TRBD2 (6 bases). This CDR3 has 16 residues. Trimming shortened V by 1 base and J by 3 bases, and 12 bases separated the two germline ends. The germline CDR1 and CDR2 sequences are KGHSH and LQKENI.